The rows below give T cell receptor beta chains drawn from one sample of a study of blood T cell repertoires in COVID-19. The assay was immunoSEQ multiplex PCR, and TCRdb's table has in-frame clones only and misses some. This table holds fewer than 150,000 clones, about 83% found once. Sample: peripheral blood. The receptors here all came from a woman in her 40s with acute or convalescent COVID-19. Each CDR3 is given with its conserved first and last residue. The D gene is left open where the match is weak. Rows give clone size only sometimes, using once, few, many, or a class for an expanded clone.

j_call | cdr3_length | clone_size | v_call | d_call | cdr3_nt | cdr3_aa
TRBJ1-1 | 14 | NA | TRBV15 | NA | TGTGCCACCAGCAGGAGGTCTGGAGAGACTGAAGCTTTCTTT | CATSRRSGETEAFF
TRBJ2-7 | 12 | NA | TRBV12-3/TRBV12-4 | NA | TGTGCCAGCAGTACTACAGGGTCCGAGCAGTACTTC | CASSTTGSEQYF
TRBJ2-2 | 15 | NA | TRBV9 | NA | TGTGCCAGCAGCAGGGGCTTCGCGAACACCGGGGAGCTGTTTTTT | CASSRGFANTGELFF
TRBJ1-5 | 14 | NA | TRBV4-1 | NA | TGCGCCAGCAGCCAAGCGGCGGGGCATCAGCCCCAGCATTTT | CASSQAAGHQPQHF
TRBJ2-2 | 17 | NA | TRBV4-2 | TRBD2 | TGTGCCAGCAGCCAAGACCCTGGGACTAGCGGGAGCGAGGAGCTGTTTTTT | CASSQDPGTSGSEELFF
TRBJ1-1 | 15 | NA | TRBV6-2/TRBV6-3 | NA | TGTGCCAGCAGTTACTCAGGTGTGGAGGGCACTGAAGCTTTCTTT | CASSYSGVEGTEAFF
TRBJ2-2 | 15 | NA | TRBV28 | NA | TGTGCCAGCAGTTTATGGGTAGGGGGCACCGGGGAGCTGTTTTTT | CASSLWVGGTGELFF
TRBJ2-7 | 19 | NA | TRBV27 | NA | TGTGCCAGCAGTTTAAGGCAGGGGGGAATCTTAGGAAAGTCCTACGAGCAGTACTTC | CASSLRQGGILGKSYEQYF
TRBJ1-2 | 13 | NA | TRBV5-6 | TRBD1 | TGTGCCAGCAGATCGACAGGGGTCTATGGCTACACCTTC | CASRSTGVYGYTF
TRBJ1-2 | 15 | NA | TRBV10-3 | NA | TGTGCCATCAGTGAGCCGAGACAGCCCGTCTATGGCTACACCTTC | CAISEPRQPVYGYTF
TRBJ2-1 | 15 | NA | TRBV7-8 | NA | TGTGCCAGCAGCTTAGGTCTCCGCTCCTACAATGAGCAGTTCTTC | CASSLGLRSYNEQFF
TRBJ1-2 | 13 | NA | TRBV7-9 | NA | TGTGCCAGCAGGTACGGGGAGAGGTATGGCTACACCTTC | CASRYGERYGYTF
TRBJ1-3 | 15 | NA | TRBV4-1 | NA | TGCGCCAGCAGCCAAGAACCGGGAGCGGGAAACACCATATATTTT | CASSQEPGAGNTIYF
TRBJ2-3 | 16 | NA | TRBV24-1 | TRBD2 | TGTGCCACCAGTGATCGACTAGCGGGGGGCCCGGATACGCAGTATTTT | CATSDRLAGGPDTQYF
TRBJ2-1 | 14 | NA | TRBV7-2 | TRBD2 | TGTGCCAGCAGTTCCATAGCGGGAGGCGTTGAGCAGTTCTTC | CASSSIAGGVEQFF
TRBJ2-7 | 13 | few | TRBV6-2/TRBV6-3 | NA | TGTGCCAGCAGTTACCGGGACTTCTACGAGCAGTACTTC | CASSYRDFYEQYF
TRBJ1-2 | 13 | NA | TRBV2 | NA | TGTGCCAGCAGTGAAGCCCCGAGCTATGGCTACACCTTC | CASSEAPSYGYTF
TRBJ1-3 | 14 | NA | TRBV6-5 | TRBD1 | TGTGCCAGCACCGCGACAGGGTCAGGAAACACCATATATTTT | CASTATGSGNTIYF
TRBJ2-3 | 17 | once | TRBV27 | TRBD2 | TGTGCCAGCAGTTTTTCCGGGGGACTAGCGGGAATGGGGACGCAGTATTTT | CASSFSGGLAGMGTQYF
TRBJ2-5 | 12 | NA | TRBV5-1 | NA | TGCGCCAGCAGCTTGGGCAGGGAGACCCAGTACTTC | CASSLGRETQYF
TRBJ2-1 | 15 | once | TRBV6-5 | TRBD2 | TGTGCCAGCAGTCTAGCGGGGCACTCCTACAATGAGCAGTTCTTC | CASSLAGHSYNEQFF
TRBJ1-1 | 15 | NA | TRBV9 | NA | TGTGCCAGCAGCCGCTGGGGGGAGAGGAACACTGAAGCTTTCTTT | CASSRWGERNTEAFF
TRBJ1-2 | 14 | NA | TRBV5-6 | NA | TGTGCCAGCAGCGTCCGGGACATGCACTATGGCTACACCTTC | CASSVRDMHYGYTF
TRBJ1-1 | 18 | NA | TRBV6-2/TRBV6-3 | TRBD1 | TGTGCCAGCAGCCTACAGGGGGCGCCCATAGTTGAGAACACTGAAGCTTTCTTT | CASSLQGAPIVENTEAFF
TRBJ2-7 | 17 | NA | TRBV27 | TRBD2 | TGTGCCAGCAGTTTAGTCCGGCCGGGACTAGGGAAAGGGGAGCAGTACTTC | CASSLVRPGLGKGEQYF
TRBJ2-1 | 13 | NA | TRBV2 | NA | TGTGCCAGCACCCGGGGAGCGAACAATGAGCAGTTCTTC | CASTRGANNEQFF
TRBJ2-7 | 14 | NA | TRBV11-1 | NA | TGTGCCAGCAGCTTAGACCGGGGCTCCTACGAGCAGTACTTC | CASSLDRGSYEQYF
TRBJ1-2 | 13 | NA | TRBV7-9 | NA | TGTGCCAGCAGCCCCGGGTCACACTATGGCTACACCTTC | CASSPGSHYGYTF
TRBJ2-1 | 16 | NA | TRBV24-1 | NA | TGTGCCACCAGTGACCCAGCCGCAGGGTTGGGGAATGAGCAGTTCTTC | CATSDPAAGLGNEQFF
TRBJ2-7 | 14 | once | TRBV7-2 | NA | TGTGCCAGCAGCTTCGGAGGGAGCTCCTACGAGCAGTACTTC | CASSFGGSSYEQYF
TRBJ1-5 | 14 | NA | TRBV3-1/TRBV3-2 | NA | TGTGCCAGCAGCCAAGCCCGGTTCAATCAGCCCCAGCATTTT | CASSQARFNQPQHF
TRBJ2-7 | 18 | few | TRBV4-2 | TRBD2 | TGTGCCAGCAGCCAAGAGGGACTAGCGGGAACTCGCTCCTACGAGCAGTACTTC | CASSQEGLAGTRSYEQYF
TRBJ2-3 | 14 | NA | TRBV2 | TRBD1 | TGTGCCAGCACCCCGGACAGGGGTGCAGATACGCAGTATTTT | CASTPDRGADTQYF
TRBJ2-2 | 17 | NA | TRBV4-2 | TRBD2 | TGTGCCAGCAGCCACCTCGGACTAGCGGGACCCACCGGGGAGCTGTTTTTT | CASSHLGLAGPTGELFF
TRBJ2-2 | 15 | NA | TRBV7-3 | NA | TGTGCCAGCAGCTTAATCGGGGACTACACCGGGGAGCTGTTTTTT | CASSLIGDYTGELFF
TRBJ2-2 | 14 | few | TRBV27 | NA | TGTGCCAGGGTTAGCAGGGATACCACCGGGGAGCTGTTTTTT | CARVSRDTTGELFF
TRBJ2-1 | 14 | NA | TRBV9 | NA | TGTGCCAGCAGCGTAGCTTCGGGCTACAATGAGCAGTTCTTC | CASSVASGYNEQFF
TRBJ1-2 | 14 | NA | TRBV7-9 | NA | TGTGCCAGCAGCTTAGGGAGGCAGTTCTATGGCTACACCTTC | CASSLGRQFYGYTF
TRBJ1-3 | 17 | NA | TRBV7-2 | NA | TGTGCCAGCAGCTTAGTTGCACAGGGTACTTGGGGAAACACCATATATTTT | CASSLVAQGTWGNTIYF
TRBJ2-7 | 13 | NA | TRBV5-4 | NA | TGTGCCAGCAGGCTTGGCACCTCCTACGAGCAGTACTTC | CASRLGTSYEQYF
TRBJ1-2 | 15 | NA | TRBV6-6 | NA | TGTGCCAGCAGTTACTCATACAGGGATGAAGGGAGCTACACCTTC | CASSYSYRDEGSYTF
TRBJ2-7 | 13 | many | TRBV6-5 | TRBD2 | TGTGCCAGCACCTCTGCGGGGGGCTACGAGCAGTACTTC | CASTSAGGYEQYF
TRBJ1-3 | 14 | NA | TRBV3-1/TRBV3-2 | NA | TGTGCCAGCAGCCCGAAGGGGGCTGGAAACACCATATATTTT | CASSPKGAGNTIYF
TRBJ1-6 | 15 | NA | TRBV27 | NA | TGTGCCAGCAGTTTAGGGACACACTATAATTCACCCCTCCACTTT | CASSLGTHYNSPLHF
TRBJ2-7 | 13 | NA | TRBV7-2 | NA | TGTGCCAGCTCTCAACAGGGTGGCTACGAGCAGTACTTC | CASSQQGGYEQYF
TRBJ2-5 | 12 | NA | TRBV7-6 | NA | TGTGCCAGCAACAGCATTTTAGAGACCCAGTACTTC | CASNSILETQYF
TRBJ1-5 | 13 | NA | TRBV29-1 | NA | TGCAGCGTTGGACAAAATAGCAATCAGCCCCAGCATTTT | CSVGQNSNQPQHF
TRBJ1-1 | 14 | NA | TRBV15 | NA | TGTGCCACCAGCAACGGAGTTCCGAACACTGAAGCTTTCTTT | CATSNGVPNTEAFF
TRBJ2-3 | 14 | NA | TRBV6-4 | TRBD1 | TGTGCCAGCAGTGCAGGGGGTTTCACAGATACGCAGTATTTT | CASSAGGFTDTQYF
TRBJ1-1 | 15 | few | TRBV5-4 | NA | TGTGCCAGCAGTCGCGCGGGACTCACAAACACTGAAGCTTTCTTT | CASSRAGLTNTEAFF
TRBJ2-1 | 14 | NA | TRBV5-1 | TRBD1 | TGCGCCAGCACCACATCAGGGGGTTACAATGAGCAGTTCTTC | CASTTSGGYNEQFF
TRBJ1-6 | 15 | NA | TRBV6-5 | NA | TGTGCCAGCTCCAGGGAGGGGCTATTCAATTCACCCCTCCACTTT | CASSREGLFNSPLHF
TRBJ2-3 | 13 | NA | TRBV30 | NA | TGTGCCTGGAGTCAGCGACGTGCGGATACGCAGTATTTT | CAWSQRRADTQYF
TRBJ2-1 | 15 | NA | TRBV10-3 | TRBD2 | TGTGCCACGGAAACTAGCGGGGGCTCCTACAATGAGCAGTTCTTC | CATETSGGSYNEQFF
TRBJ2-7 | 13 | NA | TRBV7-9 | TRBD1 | TGTGCCAGCCACCGGGACAGTACCTACGAGCAGTACTTC | CASHRDSTYEQYF
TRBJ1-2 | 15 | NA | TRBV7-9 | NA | TGTGCCAGCACCACCGGGGATCGCCCAAACTATGGCTACACCTTC | CASTTGDRPNYGYTF
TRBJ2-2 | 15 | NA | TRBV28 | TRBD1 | TGTGCCAGCAGTCCGCGGACAGGGCGGACCGGGGAGCTGTTTTTT | CASSPRTGRTGELFF
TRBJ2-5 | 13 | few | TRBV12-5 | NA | TGTGCTAGTTCCTCTCCCTCCGGGGAGACCCAGTACTTC | CASSSPSGETQYF
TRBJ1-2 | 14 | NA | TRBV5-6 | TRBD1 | TGTGCCAGCAGCTTCCGACAGGGGAACTATGGCTACACCTTC | CASSFRQGNYGYTF
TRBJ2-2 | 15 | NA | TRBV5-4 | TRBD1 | TGTGCCAGCAGCCAGGGACAGCTTGTCACCGGGGAGCTGTTTTTT | CASSQGQLVTGELFF